A selection of T cell receptor beta chains follows, all from one sample in a study of T cells in narcolepsy. Here immunoSEQ multiplex PCR was the method, and the copy in TCRdb shows in-frame clones only, minus some. The table includes around 39,000 clones, approximately 86% detected once. Sequencing used CD45RA- memory CD4+ T cells from PBMCs. The receptors originated from a human donor with narcolepsy. CDR3s include the opening cysteine and the closing phenylalanine or tryptophan. The D gene is left open where the match is weak. Size values are once, few and many counts, or a class for expanded clones, and some rows have none.

>-|few|TRBV7-2|TRBJ1-1
TGTGCCAGCAGGTACGGGGATTATACTGAAGCTTTCTTT
CASRYGDYTEAFF
>-|-|TRBV4-2|TRBJ2-1
TGTGCCAGCAGCCAAGAGATTAGGCCCCGGCCGGATGAGCAGTTCTTC
CASSQEIRPRPDEQFF
>-|once|TRBV5-1|TRBJ2-3
TGCGCCAGCAGCTTGGGCCGTCGACTCTACACAGATACGCAGTATTTT
CASSLGRRLYTDTQYF
>TRBD1|-|TRBV18|TRBJ1-1
TGTGCCAGCTCACCACAGCCAGGGGGCATCTCTGAAGCTTTCTTT
CASSPQPGGISEAFF
>-|-|TRBV11-2|TRBJ2-7
TGTGCCAGCAGCCCCTGGCAGGGGCCATACGAGCAGTACTTC
CASSPWQGPYEQYF
>-|-|TRBV29-1|TRBJ1-5
TGCAGCGTTGAAGATAACGGAGGGCCCCAGCATTTT
CSVEDNGGPQHF
>-|once|TRBV5-1|TRBJ1-3
TGCGCCAGCAGCTTGAGTCTAGCGGGCGGACTCTCTGGAAACACCATATATTTT
CASSLSLAGGLSGNTIYF
>TRBD2|-|TRBV11-2|TRBJ2-5
TGTGCCAGCAGCTTCGGACTAGCGGGGGGTAAAGAGACCCAGTACTTC
CASSFGLAGGKETQYF
>-|-|TRBV7-3|TRBJ2-2
TGTGCCACCTCCTTGGGGGGGAACACCGGGGAGCTGTTTTTT
CATSLGGNTGELFF
>-|-|TRBV7-9|TRBJ1-1
TGTGCCAGCAGCTCCCAGGGGAGGATGAACACTGAAGCTTTCTTT
CASSSQGRMNTEAFF
>TRBD1|once|TRBV15|TRBJ1-5
TGTGCCACCAGCAGTCGACAGGGGGCTGAGCCCCAGCATTTT
CATSSRQGAEPQHF